Each of the 31 T cell receptor beta chains below was sequenced from the same sample in a study of beta chain features in type 1 diabetes. Expressed TCRB transcripts were sequenced because the entire RNA isolate underwent reverse transcription. The repertoire was sequenced with immunoSEQ multiplex PCR; TCRdb's copy has only in-frame clones and lacks some. Here the sample spans about 360,000 clones, 10% to 15% being singletons. Sequencing input: naive CD4+ T cells from blood. Every receptor here comes from a man between 18 and 29 years old in good health.

There are a few counts of this clone. The CDR3 loop is CASSLAGGNEQFF. As DNA, the CDR3 is TGTGCCAGCAGTTTAGCAGGGGGGAATGAGCAGTTCTTC. The chain uses TRBV28 and TRBJ2-1, with a weak D call TRBD1 (7 bases). The CDR3 length is 13 residues. The germline V and J ends were trimmed by 2 bases and 7 bases, with 9 bases remaining between them. Germline V gives CDR1 MDHEN, CDR2 SYDVKM.

In this sample, this clone turned up a few times. The V gene is TRBV4-2, the J gene TRBJ1-2; a weak D match, TRBD1 (5 bases). The CDR3 length is 14 residues. V was pared by 8 bases and J by 7 bases, with 20 bases between. Germline V lookup: CDR1 LGHNA, CDR2 YNFKEQ. CDR3 amino acids: CASATSGLGSGYTF. Here the CDR3 DNA reads TGTGCCAGCGCAACATCAGGGCTGGGCAGTGGCTACACCTTC.

The table lists this clone with a few counts. The chain is built from TRBV18 and TRBJ2-7, with D possibly TRBD1 on 5 matching bases. Germline-derived CDR1 and CDR2 are KGHSH and LQKENI. CDR3 length: 14 residues. V lost 0 bases and J lost 2, with 8 bases in between. CDR3 nucleotides: TGTGCCAGCTCACCACCTAACAGGACCTACGAGCAGTACTTC. Its protein is CASSPPNRTYEQYF.

This clone was seen more than once but under ten times. This sequence joins TRBV21-1 and TRBJ2-1; TRBD2, the table's D call, lacks a check against the DNA. TRBV21-1 represents a pseudogene. The CDR3 consists of 15 residues. CDR3: CASTCSGGVYNEQFF. As DNA, the CDR3 is TGTGCCAGCACCTGTAGCGGGGGGGTGTACAATGAGCAGTTCTTC.

This clone has just a few counts. The chain has TRBV28 and TRBJ2-7; tentatively, D is TRBD1 (5 bases). Germline assignment: CDR1 MDHEN and CDR2 SYDVKM. Deletions cut 2 bases from V and 3 bases from J, with 11 bases between. The CDR3 extends over 14 amino acids. The CDR3 DNA sequence: TGTGCCAGCAGTTTACAGGGTCAGGTCTACGAGCAGTACTTC. It encodes CASSLQGQVYEQYF.

This rearrangement joins TRBV7-2 to TRBJ2-2; the D is unclear. There are 12 residues in the CDR3. Germline values: CDR1 SGHTA, CDR2 FQGNSA. The V end was cut by 6 bases, the J end by 6 bases, with 8 bases between. CDR3 nucleotides: TGTGCCAGCAGGTCGGGTCCCGGGGAGCTGTTTTTT. This encodes CASRSGPGELFF.

A few counts support this clone. The CDR3 DNA reads as TGTGCCTGGAGTGTTCCTCGAGCTGGGGCCAACGTCCTGACTTTC. It translates to CAWSVPRAGANVLTF. This chain links TRBV30 with TRBJ2-6, with D unresolved. CDR3 size: 15 residues. The V gene's germline CDR1 is GTSNPN and CDR2 SVGIG (reference sequence). V shed 0 bases and J shed 2 bases, with 8 bases lying between them.

A few counts support this clone. This sequence joins TRBV6-1 and TRBJ1-5, with unresolved D. Between the trimmed V and J ends, which lost 2 bases and 7 bases, there was a span of 6 bases. This CDR3 region has 12 residues. From germline, CDR1 is MNHNS and CDR2 SASEGT. The chain's CDR3 is CASSERGQPQHF. The CDR3 nucleotides read TGTGCCAGCAGTGAACGAGGGCAGCCCCAGCATTTT.

The table lists this clone with a few counts. The chain has TRBV5-6 and TRBJ1-4; unclear D gene. This CDR3 comprises 11 residues. Trimming took off 4 bases at V and 11 bases at J, with 9 bases between the two ends. Germline V CDR1 and CDR2: SGHDT, YYEEEE. The CDR3 spells CASSTAGKLFF. CDR3 DNA: TGTGCCAGCAGCACCGCGGGGAAACTGTTTTTT.

This clone was detected only a few times. The chain combines TRBV30 with TRBJ1-2; TRBD1 is a possible D gene (5 bases). V was shortened by 4 bases and J by 7 bases, with 19 bases between the two germline ends. The CDR3 loop spans 14 amino acids. Germline CDR1 is GTSNPN and CDR2 is SVGIG (reference sequence). CDR3 DNA sequence: TGTGCCTGGACCTTTTCCAGGGCACTGGGTGGCTACACCTTC. Amino acids: CAWTFSRALGGYTF. The complete variable domain, with remaining parts taken from reference TRBV30 and TRBJ1-2, reads SQTIHQWPATLVQPVGSPLSLECTVEGTSNPNLYWYRQAAGRGLQLLFYSVGIGQISSEVPQNLSASRPQDRQFILSSKKLLLSDSGFYLCAWTFSRALGGYTFGSGTRLTVV.

The V call is TRBV4-3, the J call TRBJ1-2; TRBD1 aligns across 9 bases. The CDR3 runs 16 residues. V was clipped by 0 bases and J by 4 bases; unmatched bases: 6. The V gene's germline CDR1 is LGHNA and CDR2 YSLEER. CDR3 sequence reads: CASSQDPKTGGYGYTF. Written as DNA, the CDR3 is TGCGCCAGCAGCCAAGATCCAAAGACAGGGGGCTATGGCTACACCTTC.

The sample holds a few counts of this clone. The rearrangement joins TRBV6-5 to TRBJ2-3, with D possibly being TRBD1 (6 bases). The CDR3 contains 13 residues. CDR1 is MNHEY, CDR2 SVGAGI, per germline. The V end was cut by 0 bases, the J end by 11 bases, with 12 bases between. CDR3 amino acids: CASSYSGHLGQYF. The CDR3 bases are TGTGCCAGCAGTTACTCGGGACACCTGGGGCAGTATTTT.

This clone has a handful of counts. This chain connects TRBV18 to TRBJ2-7; 7 nucleotides align to TRBD1. Germline V gene lookup returns CDR1 KGHSH and CDR2 LQKENI. CDR3 length: 15 amino acids. V was clipped by 2 bases and J by 0 bases; unmatched bases: 4. Written as DNA, the CDR3 is TGTGCCAGCTCACCAAGCGGACAGGCCTCCTACGAGCAGTACTTC. Translated: CASSPSGQASYEQYF.

The sample holds a few counts of this clone. The chain recombines TRBV14 with TRBJ1-2; 11 nucleotides agree with TRBD1. The CDR3 is 15 amino acids. Germline V gene lookup returns CDR1 SGHDN and CDR2 FVKESK. After removal of 4 bases from V and 5 bases from J, the junction contained 6 bases not matched to a gene. Here the CDR3 reads CASSLRDRGIYGYTF. The CDR3 DNA sequence: TGTGCCAGCAGCCTCCGGGACAGGGGGATTTATGGCTACACCTTC.

This clone turned up a few times. V gene TRBV7-2 combines with J gene TRBJ1-2; D call uncertain. V was pared by 5 bases and J by 4 bases, with 20 bases between. The CDR3 is made up of 16 amino acids. Looked up from germline, CDR1 is SGHTA and CDR2 is FQGNSA. DNA for the CDR3: TGTGCCAGCAGCGCTCGAGGGCAGACGGGTGGCTATGGCTACACCTTC. Protein sequence: CASSARGQTGGYGYTF.

This clone was counted a few times. The rearrangement uses TRBV9 and TRBJ2-1, with 12 positions matching TRBD1. This CDR3 contains 15 residues. The junction had 5 bases not matched to a gene; V was cut back by 0 bases and J by 10 bases. CDR1 SGDLS and CDR2 YYNGEE come from the germline V gene. The CDR3 protein is CASSVEGQGATEQFF. As DNA, the CDR3 is TGTGCCAGCAGCGTAGAGGGACAGGGGGCGACCGAGCAGTTCTTC.

The J gene is TRBJ2-7, the V gene TRBV30; 8 bases fit TRBD1. The CDR3 consists of 11 residues. Germline V gene lookup returns CDR1 GTSNPN and CDR2 SVGIG (reference sequence). Trimming cost V 4 bases and J 10 bases; bases outside gene matches: 6. The CDR3 reads CAWIGQGIQYF. Written as DNA, the CDR3 is TGTGCCTGGATCGGACAGGGCATCCAGTACTTC.

This clone has a handful of counts. The chain has TRBV28 and TRBJ1-2; TRBD1 might be the D (5 bases). Between the trimmed V and J ends, which lost 10 bases and 2 bases, there was a span of 11 bases. The V gene's germline CDR1 is MDHEN and CDR2 SYDVKM. The CDR3 sequence is 12 residues long. CDR3 sequence reads: CATWRGNYGYTF. The CDR3 nucleotides read TGTGCCACCTGGCGGGGGAACTATGGCTACACCTTC.

This clone turned up a few times. J is TRBJ1-1 and V is TRBV29-1; a weak D match, TRBD1 (6 bases). The germline CDR1 and CDR2 sequences are SQVTM and ANQGSEA. This CDR3 is 14 amino acids long. The V and J ends lost 7 bases and 3 bases respectively, with 18 bases between them. CDR3 sequence reads: CSARTASRDTEAFF. The CDR3 DNA sequence: TGCAGCGCCCGGACAGCTTCGAGGGACACTGAAGCTTTCTTT.

The rearrangement links TRBV29-1 to TRBJ2-1, with D unclear. The CDR3 spans 13 residues. The germline V gene has CDR1 SQVTM and CDR2 ANQGSEA. V was clipped by 2 bases and J by 4 bases, with 9 bases between them. This chain's CDR3 is CSVELASYNEQFF. The CDR3 DNA reads TGCAGCGTTGAATTGGCCTCGTACAATGAGCAGTTCTTC.

V and J are TRBV7-9 and TRBJ2-3; D possibly corresponds to TRBD1 (5 bases). The germline V and J ends were trimmed by 7 bases and 0 bases, with 8 bases remaining between them. CDR1 and CDR2 from the germline V gene are SEHNR and FQNEAQ (reference sequence). This CDR3 region has 13 residues. The CDR3 region has the DNA TGTGCCAGCACAGGGCCGAGCACAGATACGCAGTATTTT. Translating gives CASTGPSTDTQYF.

The chain joins TRBV6-5 to TRBJ1-5, with D perhaps matching TRBD1 (6 bases). Between the trimmed V and J ends, which lost 4 bases and 5 bases, there was a span of 15 bases. Germline V gene sequence: CDR1 MNHEY, CDR2 SVGAGI. The CDR3 length is 15 residues. CDR3: CASSSDRLLYQPQHF. CDR3 coding DNA: TGTGCCAGCAGTTCAGACAGGTTACTATATCAGCCCCAGCATTTT.

The rearrangement joins TRBV10-3 to TRBJ2-4; TRBD2 matches 7 bases. The V gene's germline CDR1 is ENHRY and CDR2 SYGVKD. The J segment lost 3 bases and the V segment lost 4 bases, leaving 9 bases of the junction unmatched. The CDR3 spans 16 residues. CDR3 residues: CAISADGGMGKNIQYF. CDR3 DNA: TGTGCCATCAGTGCTGACGGGGGGATGGGCAAAAACATTCAGTACTTC.

The chain links TRBV12-2 to TRBJ1-1; the table's TRBD1 call for D was not verified on the DNA. TRBV12-2 is described as a pseudogene. This CDR3 comprises 14 residues. CDR3 DNA: TGTGCAAGTCGCCCCGGACAGTTCGGAACTGAAGCTTTCTTT. Its translation is CASRPGQFGTEAFF.

V is TRBV14 and J is TRBJ2-7, with TRBD1 matching 8 bases. Per germline, CDR1 SGHDN and CDR2 FVKESK. Trimming took 4 bases from V and 0 from J; bases not matched to a gene: 11. There are 17 residues in the CDR3. CDR3 residues: CASSLNRGDYSSYEQYF. DNA of the CDR3: TGTGCCAGCAGCCTCAACAGGGGGGATTATTCCTCCTACGAGCAGTACTTC. The full variable domain, with the rest looked up from reference TRBV14 and TRBJ2-7, is EAGVTQFPSHSVIEKGQTVTLRCDPISGHDNLYWYRRVMGKEIKFLLHFVKESKQDESGMPNNRFLAERTGGTYSTLKVQPAELEDSGVYFCASSLNRGDYSSYEQYFGPGTRLTVT.

This clone was counted a few times. This chain uses TRBV18 with TRBJ2-7; 8 bases map to TRBD1. Germline lookup yields CDR1 KGHSH and CDR2 LQKENI. V was pared by 3 bases and J by 6 bases, with 10 bases of the junction left unmatched. This CDR3 contains 15 residues. CDR3 in amino acids: CASSPETGQVVEQYF. The CDR3 DNA reads TGTGCCAGCTCACCGGAAACGGGACAGGTCGTCGAGCAGTACTTC.

This chain joins TRBV12-5 and TRBJ2-1, with 7 bases matching TRBD1. Germline CDR1 LGHNT, CDR2 FRNRAP. The CDR3 length is 13 residues. The CDR3 sequence is CADPTQGDNEQFF. DNA for the CDR3: TGTGCAGACCCGACTCAGGGGGACAATGAGCAGTTCTTC.

DNA for the CDR3: TGTGCCAGCAGCAAATTCGCAGGGCAAGCAGAACACTTC. Its protein product is CASSKFAGQAEHF. V gene TRBV21-1 combines with J gene TRBJ2-7; the table calls TRBD1, which could not be checked here. TRBV21-1 constitutes a pseudogene. The CDR3 length is 13 residues.

This clone was seen more than once but under ten times. V gene TRBV5-4 combines with J gene TRBJ2-2, with 8 positions matching TRBD2. This CDR3 region has 14 residues. Trimming took 4 bases from V and 4 from J; bases not matched to a gene: 3. CDR1 is SGHNT, CDR2 YYREEE, per germline (reference sequence). For the CDR3, the DNA is TGTGCCAGCAGCCCCGGGACTAGCACCGGGGAGCTGTTTTTT. This encodes CASSPGTSTGELFF.

This clone was recorded a few times. V is TRBV6-5 and J is TRBJ1-1; D gene uncertain. V shed 4 bases and J shed 6 bases, with 12 bases lying between them. From germline, CDR1 is MNHEY and CDR2 SVGAGI. This CDR3 has 13 residues. The CDR3 bases are TGTGCCAGCAGTTCGACTCCGAGGGCTGAAGCTTTCTTT. Translation: CASSSTPRAEAFF.

The rearrangement links TRBV18 to TRBJ2-3, with 7 nucleotides matching TRBD1. CDR1 is KGHSH and CDR2 is LQKENI in the germline V gene. The CDR3 has 14 residues. The J segment lost 5 bases and the V segment lost 5 bases, leaving 7 bases of the junction unmatched. In DNA, the CDR3 is TGTGCCAGCTCAGCCGGGACAGTAGAAGATACGCAGTATTTT. It encodes CASSAGTVEDTQYF.